This is a list of T cell receptor beta chains from one sample in a study of brain T cells in children with intractable seizures. Assay: immunoSEQ multiplex PCR; the TCRdb copy retains only in-frame clones and omits some. The sample yields 340,000 or so clones, 93% seen once. The material sequenced was peripheral blood, taken more than 4 months after surgery. These receptor sequences come from a boy younger than two with tuberous sclerosis and intractable seizures. Each CDR3 is given with its conserved first and last residue. D genes are given only for firm matches. Clone size appears in some rows only: once, few, many, or a class for an expanded clone.

clone_size j_call d_call v_call cdr3_nt cdr3_aa
. TRBJ2-7 . TRBV28 TGTGCCAGCAGCTCCTCCCGACAAGGGGCCTACGAGCAGTACTTC CASSSSRQGAYEQYF
. TRBJ1-2 TRBD1 TRBV10-2 TGCGCCAGCAGTGAGCCGGGACAGAATTTTAACTATGGCTACACCTTC CASSEPGQNFNYGYTF
. TRBJ1-4 . TRBV28 TGTGCCAGCAGTTTATGGATCCGGGACACTAATGAAAAACTGTTTTTT CASSLWIRDTNEKLFF
. TRBJ2-5 . TRBV6-1 TGTGCCAGCAGTGAGCTTAATAGGGGGGAAGAGACCCAGTACTTC CASSELNRGEETQYF
. TRBJ1-3 TRBD1 TRBV29-1 TGCAGCGTCGAAACTGGACAGGGATCCTCTGGAAACACCATATATTTT CSVETGQGSSGNTIYF
. TRBJ2-3 TRBD1 TRBV29-1 TGCAGCATACGTCACAGGGGGAGCACAGATACGCAGTATTTT CSIRHRGSTDTQYF
. TRBJ1-1 . TRBV12-3/TRBV12-4 TGTGCCACTCGAGGAAGTCGCGGCGGGGCTTTCTTT CATRGSRGGAFF
once TRBJ2-7 TRBD2 TRBV11-2 TGTGCCAGCAGCGCCTCGCGGGAGGGGGGGTACGAGCAGTACTTC CASSASREGGYEQYF
. TRBJ2-7 TRBD2 TRBV30 TGTGCCTGGAGTGTACTAGCGCCTTCCTACGAGCAGTACTTC CAWSVLAPSYEQYF
. TRBJ1-2 . TRBV28 TGTGCCAGCAGTGCGCCTCAGGGAGGCTACACCTTC CASSAPQGGYTF
. TRBJ1-1 . TRBV6-6 TGTGCCAGCAGAATGGGGAACACTGAAGCTTTCTTT CASRMGNTEAFF
. TRBJ1-2 . TRBV19 TGTGCCAGTAGTATAGAAGTCGAGACACTGCTTGGCTACACCTTC CASSIEVETLLGYTF
once TRBJ1-1 . TRBV7-9 TGTGTTTGTGGGGGAACTGAAGCTTTCTTT CVCGGTEAFF
. TRBJ1-6 TRBD1 TRBV30 TGTGCCTGGACCGGACAGGGCGGAGCCCTCCACTTT CAWTGQGGALHF
. TRBJ1-1 . TRBV30 TGTGCCTGGAGTGAGGTGATGAACACTGAAGCTTTCTTT CAWSEVMNTEAFF
. TRBJ2-3 TRBD2 TRBV7-2 TGTGCCAGCAGCCGTGTTAGACTAGCGGGTCACACAGATACGCAGTATTTT CASSRVRLAGHTDTQYF
. TRBJ2-3 TRBD2 TRBV5-1 TGCGCCAGCAGCTTGATGGGGACTAGCGGGGGGAGCACAGATACGCAGTATTTT CASSLMGTSGGSTDTQYF
. TRBJ2-1 TRBD2 TRBV4-1 TGCGCCAGCAGCCAAGATTCCCCTAGCGGGGAGTACAATGAGCAGTTCTTC CASSQDSPSGEYNEQFF
. TRBJ2-7 TRBD1 TRBV19 TGTGCCAGTAGTATACGCCCCGGGACAGGACCGTCCTACGAGCAGTACTTC CASSIRPGTGPSYEQYF
. TRBJ2-7 . TRBV27 TGTGCCAGCAGCTACAGGGACCGCTACGAGCAGTACTTC CASSYRDRYEQYF
once TRBJ1-4 . TRBV18 TGTGCCAGCTCCCACCGAGGAAGGACGGCGGGTGAAAAACTGTTTTTT CASSHRGRTAGEKLFF
. TRBJ1-1 . TRBV20-1 TGCAGTGTGGGGTTCACTGAAGCTTTCTTT CSVGFTEAFF
. TRBJ1-6 . TRBV3-1/TRBV3-2 TGTGCCAGCAGCCAAGAATGGGGGACGCACAATTCACCCCTCCACTTT CASSQEWGTHNSPLHF
. TRBJ2-5 . TRBV5-6 TGTGCCAGCAGCTGGGGAGTAGCGGTCCCACAAGAGACCCAGTACTTC CASSWGVAVPQETQYF
. TRBJ1-4 . TRBV7-6 TGTGCTACCGGACGCCTGAATGAAAAACTGTTTTTT CATGRLNEKLFF
. TRBJ2-3 TRBD2 TRBV7-9 TGTGCCAGCAGCTTAGTTCTTAGCGGGGGGACAGATACGCAGTATTTT CASSLVLSGGTDTQYF
. TRBJ2-7 . TRBV2 TGTGCCAGCAGTGAGCAAGTCGGATCCTACGAGCAGTACTTC CASSEQVGSYEQYF
once TRBJ2-1 . TRBV19 TGTGCCAGTAGTTCCCTCGAGGCCGAGGGGCAGTTCTTC CASSSLEAEGQFF
once TRBJ2-5 . TRBV11-2 TGTGCCAGCAGCTTAGTGATACAGGGCCTGCGGACCCAGTACTTC CASSLVIQGLRTQYF
. TRBJ2-7 . TRBV19 TGTGCCAGTAGTGCCCGGGACAAAAAGTCCTACGAGCAGTACTTC CASSARDKKSYEQYF
. TRBJ2-1 TRBD1 TRBV12-3/TRBV12-4 TGTGCCAGCAGCCAGGGGGGACAGGAATTCTTC CASSQGGQEFF
. TRBJ2-4 TRBD2 TRBV19 TGTGCCAGTAACCCCACCGGGGGGACCGCAAACATTCAGTACTTC CASNPTGGTANIQYF
once TRBJ2-2 . TRBV5-1 TGCGCCAGCAGCAACGGCGCTGGGACACCCGGGGAGCTGTTTTTT CASSNGAGTPGELFF
. TRBJ2-3 . TRBV7-3 TGTGCCAGCAGCCTTCTCCCGCCGGACGGAATTAGCACAGATACGCAGTATTTT CASSLLPPDGISTDTQYF
. TRBJ2-7 . TRBV2 TGTGCCAGCAGTCCCCTCGTCTACGAGCAGTACTTC CASSPLVYEQYF
. TRBJ1-3 . TRBV11-2 TGTGCCAGCAGCTTAAGGGACTCTGGAAACACCATATATTTT CASSLRDSGNTIYF
. TRBJ2-7 TRBD1 TRBV3-1/TRBV3-2 TGTGCCAGCAGCCAAGGACAGGGGTTCTACGAGCAGTACTTC CASSQGQGFYEQYF
. TRBJ2-1 TRBD2 TRBV11-3 TGTGCCAGCAGCTATTACAGCGGGATCGGCAATGAGCAGTTCTTC CASSYYSGIGNEQFF
few TRBJ2-1 . TRBV4-1 TGCGCCAGCAGCCCCCTAGACCTTATCGCCTACAATGAGCAGTTCTTC CASSPLDLIAYNEQFF
. TRBJ2-5 . TRBV7-9 TGTGCCAGCAGCTTAGTCGGAGAGACCCAGTACTTC CASSLVGETQYF
. TRBJ1-1 TRBD1 TRBV15 TGTGCCACCAGCAGGGGACAGGGGGGATCGACCACTGAAGCTTTCTTT CATSRGQGGSTTEAFF
. TRBJ2-7 . TRBV4-1 TGCGCCAGCAGTGAAGGACAGAACTCCTACGAGCAGTACTTC CASSEGQNSYEQYF
. TRBJ2-3 TRBD2 TRBV3-1/TRBV3-2 TGTGCCAGCAGCCGAGCGACTAGCGGGAGAACAGATACGCAGTATTTT CASSRATSGRTDTQYF
. TRBJ1-2 TRBD1 TRBV25-1 TGTGCCAGCAGCTCGTCGAGTCGGGACAGGGTGGACTATGGCTACACCTTC CASSSSSRDRVDYGYTF
. TRBJ1-2 . TRBV2 TGTGCCAGCAGTGACCGGCAGCCCAGGCCCTATGGCTACACCTTC CASSDRQPRPYGYTF
. TRBJ2-7 TRBD1 TRBV2 TGTGCCAGCAGGCGGGACAGGGGTAAGAACGAGCAGTACTTC CASRRDRGKNEQYF
. TRBJ1-1 . TRBV29-1 TGCAGCGTAGGGACGGATAGTAACACTGAAGCTTTCTTT CSVGTDSNTEAFF
. TRBJ1-1 . TRBV27 TGTGCCAGCAGTTTATTTGGGGGTCGGGTGGTGAAGACTGAAGCTTTCTTT CASSLFGGRVVKTEAFF
. TRBJ1-2 . TRBV6-5 TGTGCCAGCAGTTACTCAGGGGGCTATGGCTACACCTTC CASSYSGGYGYTF
. TRBJ2-5 TRBD2 TRBV4-1 TGCGCCAGCAGCCCGGTGAGGGGACCAACTAGCGGGGGGGGCCAAGAGACCCAGTACTTC CASSPVRGPTSGGGQETQYF
. TRBJ2-1 . TRBV6-5 TGTGCCAGCAGTTGGTTGAGCTCCTACAATGAGCAGTTCTTC CASSWLSSYNEQFF
. TRBJ2-7 TRBD1 TRBV11-3 TGTGCCAGCAGCTTAGGGGGACAGGCCCACGAGCAGTACTTC CASSLGGQAHEQYF
. TRBJ1-2 . TRBV7-9 TGTGCCAGCAGCTTAGACGGTGGAGTCGTACGTGGCTACACCTTC CASSLDGGVVRGYTF
. TRBJ1-2 . TRBV5-1 TGCGCCAGCAGCTTTAAGGGGCCCCTCCAAAATGGCTACACCTTC CASSFKGPLQNGYTF
. TRBJ1-2 TRBD1 TRBV5-4 TGTGCCAGCAGCATGACAGGGGGCGCTGAGTATGGCTACACCTTC CASSMTGGAEYGYTF